These 6 T cell receptor beta chains originate from one sample sequenced in a study of blood T cell repertoires in COVID-19 (TCRdb year 2020). The library was prepared using the immunoSEQ multiplex PCR assay. The immuneACCESS repertoire file appears here via TCRdb, limited to in-frame rearrangements. These files lack a portion of the clones; in checked studies, under half of the deficit traces to unresolved V genes, and the cause of the others is not known. Present in this sample are tens of thousands of clones, more than 65% of which were seen just once. The ten largest account for approximately 27% of the sample. Sequencing was done on a sample of peripheral blood. The receptors originated from a human donor in a cohort sampled during active COVID-19.

V and J are TRBV11-3 and TRBJ1-2; TRBD1 is a possible D gene (6 bases). Trimming took off 5 bases at V and 8 bases at J, with 21 bases between the two ends. The CDR3 has 15 residues. Germline V lookup: CDR1 SGHNT, CDR2 YENEEA. The CDR3 loop is CASSNRDGTMKGYTF. DNA for the CDR3: TGTGCCAGCAGCAACCGGGACGGGACAATGAAGGGCTACACCTTC.

J is TRBJ2-7 and V is TRBV27, with D tentatively TRBD1 (7 bases). In germline, CDR1 is MNHEY, CDR2 SMNVEV (reference sequence). V lost 0 bases, J lost 4 bases, and 13 bases lay in between. This CDR3 has 15 residues. CDR3 nucleotides: TGTGCCAGCAGTTTATCGGGGGGACAGCCTTACGAGCAGTACTTC. It specifies CASSLSGGQPYEQYF.

In this sample, this clone turned up once. The chain combines TRBV7-8 with TRBJ1-5; 8 positions match TRBD1. Germline loops: CDR1 SGHVS, CDR2 FQNEAQ. The CDR3 contains 14 residues. Unmatched junction bases numbered 5, after V lost 1 base and J lost 9 bases. The CDR3 region has the DNA TGTGCCAGCAGCTTAGGACAGGGGTCGGGGCCCCAGCATTTT. It codes for CASSLGQGSGPQHF.

This clone was detected once. The V and J genes are TRBV9 and TRBJ2-2; 7 nucleotides match TRBD2. This CDR3 comprises 15 residues. Unmatched junction bases numbered 6, after V lost 4 bases and J lost 3 bases. Germline-derived CDR1 and CDR2 are SGDLS and YYNGEE. CDR3 amino acids: CASSPWGGDTGELFF. The CDR3 coding sequence is TGTGCCAGCAGCCCGTGGGGGGGTGACACCGGGGAGCTGTTTTTT.

The chain has TRBV25-1 and TRBJ1-3; 9 bases map to TRBD1. This CDR3 contains 17 residues. Germline V CDR1 and CDR2: MGHDK, SYGVNS. V lost 4 bases to trimming and J lost 4 bases; unmatched junction nucleotides: 11. The CDR3 reads CASSGRTGVVAGNTIYF. DNA of the CDR3: TGTGCCAGCAGTGGTAGGACAGGGGTTGTGGCGGGAAACACCATATATTTT.

The chain is built from TRBV4-3 and TRBJ1-3, with TRBD1 as a possible D gene (6 bases). Germline CDR1 and CDR2: LGHNA and YSLEER. V was pared by 5 bases and J by 3 bases, with 23 bases between. There are 18 residues in the CDR3. The CDR3 loop reads CASSKARGVGPFGNTIYF. DNA for the CDR3: TGCGCCAGCAGCAAGGCCAGGGGCGTTGGTCCTTTTGGAAACACCATATATTTT.